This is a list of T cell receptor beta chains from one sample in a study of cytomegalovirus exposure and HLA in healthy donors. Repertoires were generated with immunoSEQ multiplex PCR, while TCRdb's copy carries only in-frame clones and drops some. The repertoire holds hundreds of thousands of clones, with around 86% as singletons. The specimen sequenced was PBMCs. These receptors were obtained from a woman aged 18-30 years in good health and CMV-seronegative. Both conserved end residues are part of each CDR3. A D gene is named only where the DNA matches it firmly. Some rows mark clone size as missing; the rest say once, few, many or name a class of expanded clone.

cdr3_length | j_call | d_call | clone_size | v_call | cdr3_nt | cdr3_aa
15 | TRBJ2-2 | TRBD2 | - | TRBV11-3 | TGTGCCAGCAGCTTAGGTGCGGGAGTCCCCGGGGAGCTGTTTTTT | CASSLGAGVPGELFF
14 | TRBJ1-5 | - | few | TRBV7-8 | TGTGCCAGCAGCCGGTTGGGGGGTAACCAGCCCCAGCATTTT | CASSRLGGNQPQHF
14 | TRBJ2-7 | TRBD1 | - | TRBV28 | TGTGCCAGCTCTACCACCGGGACAGCCTACGAGCAGTACTTC | CASSTTGTAYEQYF
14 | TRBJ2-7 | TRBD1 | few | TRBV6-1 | TGTGCCAGCACCCTGACAGGGAGCTCCTACGAGCAGTACTTC | CASTLTGSSYEQYF
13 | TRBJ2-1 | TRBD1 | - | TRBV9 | TGTGCCAGCAGCGTAGAGTTGACAGGGCCAGGGTTCTTC | CASSVELTGPGFF
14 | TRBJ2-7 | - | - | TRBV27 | TGTGCCAGCAGTTTAACCGGGAGCGCCTACGAGCAGTACTTC | CASSLTGSAYEQYF
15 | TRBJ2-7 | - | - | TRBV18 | TGTGCCAGCTCACCCTTCAGGGGGGCACTTTACGAGCAGTACTTC | CASSPFRGALYEQYF
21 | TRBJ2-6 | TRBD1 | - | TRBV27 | TGTGCCAGCAGTTATGTCCCGGGACAGGGGTCGAGAGGCTCTGGGGCCAACGTCCTGACTTTC | CASSYVPGQGSRGSGANVLTF
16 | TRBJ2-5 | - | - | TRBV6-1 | TGTGCCAGCAGTGATCGAGGGACTCCAAAAGGGGAGACCCAGTACTTC | CASSDRGTPKGETQYF
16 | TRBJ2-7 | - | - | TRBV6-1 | TGTGCCAGCAGTGAGAGGCCCCTCGTCGGCTCCTACGAGCAGTACTTC | CASSERPLVGSYEQYF
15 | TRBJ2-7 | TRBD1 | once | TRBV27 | TGTGCCAGCAGTTTTAGGACAGGGGGCTTGGACGAGCAGTACTTC | CASSFRTGGLDEQYF
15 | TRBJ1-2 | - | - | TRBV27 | TGTGCCAGCAGTTTATCGGTTACAGGGTTTGATGGCTACACCTTC | CASSLSVTGFDGYTF
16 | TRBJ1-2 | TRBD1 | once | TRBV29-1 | TGCAGCGTTGGTTCAGGGGGCGATTCTACTAACTATGGCTACACCTTC | CSVGSGGDSTNYGYTF
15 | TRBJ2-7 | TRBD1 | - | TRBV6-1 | TGTGCCAGCAGACCTGGGACAGGTGTCTCCTACGAGCAGTACTTC | CASRPGTGVSYEQYF